The 20 T cell receptor beta chains below were found in one sample sequenced in a study of shared clonotypes between healthy human individuals. Data came from immunoSEQ multiplex PCR; TCRdb stores just in-frame clones and leaves some out. The data hold 2 million to 3 million clones, with approximately 94% observed a single time. The sequenced sample consisted of naive CD4+ T cells from PBMCs. The subset: CD45RA+ positively selected. The receptors were sampled from a man aged 18 to 29 in good health. Some clones in this sample may be carry-over from other donors' samples.

J is TRBJ2-3 and V is TRBV5-1; 7 nucleotides agree with TRBD2. Looked up from germline, CDR1 is SGHRS and CDR2 is YFSETQ. Trimming removed 0 bases from V and 3 bases from J; junction bases left unmatched: 7. The CDR3 has 16 residues. In nucleotides, the CDR3 is TGCGCCAGCAGCTTGGCCGATTCTAGCGGTACAGATACGCAGTATTTT. Amino acid sequence: CASSLADSSGTDTQYF.

The gene calls are TRBV18 and TRBJ2-7; TRBD1 matches 9 bases. Unmatched junction bases numbered 6, after V lost 0 bases and J lost 3 bases. CDR3 size: 16 residues. The germline V gene has CDR1 KGHSH and CDR2 LQKENI. The CDR3, as DNA: TGTGCCAGCTCACCACCAACCGGGACAGGGAACTACGAGCAGTACTTC. It codes for CASSPPTGTGNYEQYF.

The V call is TRBV19, the J call TRBJ2-2; D remains ambiguous. Trimming pared 3 bases from V and 7 bases from J, leaving 15 bases between. This CDR3 region has 15 residues. Germline values: CDR1 LNHDA, CDR2 SQIVND (reference sequence). For the CDR3, the DNA is TGTGCCAGTAGTATCTCCCTCCGGGCCCGCGGGGAGCTGTTTTTT. This gives the protein CASSISLRARGELFF.

The chain has TRBV27 and TRBJ1-3; no reliable D call. The CDR3 loop spans 13 amino acids. The germline CDR1 and CDR2 sequences are MNHEY and SMNVEV (reference sequence). With 0 bases removed from V and 8 bases from J, the gap between germline ends came to 8 bases. The CDR3 DNA reads as TGTGCCAGCAGTTTATCGATGGGATACACCATATATTTT. Translated: CASSLSMGYTIYF.

The gene calls are TRBV18 and TRBJ1-2; no firm D call. This CDR3 region has 14 residues. V dropped 3 bases and J dropped 8 bases, with 16 bases sitting between them. Germline CDR1 and CDR2: KGHSH and LQKENI. The CDR3 region is CASSPGLEQPGYTF. The CDR3, as DNA: TGTGCCAGCTCACCTGGGTTGGAACAGCCAGGCTACACCTTC.

The chain uses TRBV6-1 and TRBJ2-4; D might be TRBD1 or TRBD2, each matching 5 bases. Germline CDR1 is MNHNS and CDR2 is SASEGT. This CDR3 is built from 16 residues. Trimming shortened V by 0 bases and J by 2 bases, and 11 bases separated the two germline ends. The CDR3 region is CASSEAVWGTKNIQYF. The CDR3 nucleotides read TGTGCCAGCAGTGAAGCGGTGTGGGGGACCAAAAACATTCAGTACTTC.

This clone was found once. The J gene is TRBJ2-3, the V gene TRBV9; tentatively, D is TRBD1 (6 bases). This CDR3 has 18 residues. Per the germline V gene, CDR1 is SGDLS and CDR2 is YYNGEE. Trimming took 3 bases from V and 2 from J, leaving 22 bases between them. The CDR3 DNA follows: TGTGCCAGCAGCGAGCCCCCAGGGACAAATCCTTACACAGATACGCAGTATTTT. Translation gives CASSEPPGTNPYTDTQYF. The whole variable domain, remainder taken from reference TRBV9 and TRBJ2-3, is DSGVTQTPKHLITATGQRVTLRCSPRSGDLSVYWYQQSLDQGLQFLIQYYNGEERAKGNILERFSAQQFPDLHSELNLSSLELGDSALYFCASSEPPGTNPYTDTQYFGPGTRLTVL.

The rearrangement uses TRBV5-1 and TRBJ2-3; TRBD2 matches 8 bases. After removal of 4 bases from V and 7 bases from J, the junction contained 8 bases not matched to a gene. Germline lookup yields CDR1 SGHRS and CDR2 YFSETQ. This CDR3 contains 14 residues. CDR3 coding DNA: TGCGCCAGCAGCCGTAGCGGGAACCTTTATACGCAGTATTTT. Translated, it gives CASSRSGNLYTQYF.

The genes are TRBV2 and TRBJ1-2; D call uncertain. Germline lookup yields CDR1 SNHLY and CDR2 FYNNEI. Trimming removed 8 bases at V and 2 bases at J, with 3 bases between. The CDR3 covers 10 residues. The CDR3, as DNA: TGTGCCAGCGGCAACTATGGCTACACCTTC. It codes for CASGNYGYTF. Variable domain in full (rest from reference TRBV2 and TRBJ1-2): EPEVTQTPSHQVTQMGQEVILRCVPISNHLYFYWYRQILGQKVEFLVSFYNNEISEKSEIFDDQFSVERPDGSNFTLKIRSTKLEDSAMYFCASGNYGYTFGSGTRLTVV.

This clone has just one count. The chain uses TRBV11-2 and TRBJ2-1; D call uncertain. This CDR3 region has 17 residues. The V end lost 2 bases, the J end lost 2 bases, and 16 bases lay between the germline ends. Germline V gene data show CDR1 as SGHAT and CDR2 as FQNNGV. CDR3 DNA sequence: TGTGCCAGCAGCTTAAGGGCATCTCCGAAAGCCTACAATGAGCAGTTCTTC. The encoded protein is CASSLRASPKAYNEQFF.

This clone was seen a few times. The chain has TRBV15 and TRBJ2-7, with TRBD1 matching 7 bases. Germline trimming cut 2 bases from V and 0 bases from J; bases unmatched to any gene: 16. This CDR3 contains 19 residues. Looked up from germline, CDR1 is LNHNV and CDR2 is YYDKDF (reference sequence). The CDR3 sequence: CATSRTIKRQGKGSYEQYF. CDR3 DNA: TGTGCCACCAGCAGAACCATAAAACGACAGGGAAAGGGCTCCTACGAGCAGTACTTC. Full variable domain (missing parts from reference TRBV15 and TRBJ2-7): DAMVIQNPRYQVTQFGKPVTLSCSQTLNHNVMYWYQQKSSQAPKLLFHYYDKDFNNEADTPDNFQSRRPNTSFCFLDIRSPGLGDTAMYLCATSRTIKRQGKGSYEQYFGPGTRLTVT.

The chain has TRBV5-4 and TRBJ2-7; 9 nucleotides align to TRBD2. CDR3 length: 16 amino acids. Per germline, CDR1 SGHNT and CDR2 YYREEE (reference sequence). The junction had 6 bases not matched to a gene; V was cut back by 0 bases and J by 2 bases. CDR3 protein: CASSLAGLAGTYEQYF. CDR3 nucleotide sequence: TGTGCCAGCAGCTTGGCGGGGCTAGCGGGGACCTACGAGCAGTACTTC.

The gene calls are TRBV7-9 and TRBJ1-2, with a weak D call TRBD1 (5 bases). Looked up from germline, CDR1 is SEHNR and CDR2 is FQNEAQ (reference sequence). V gave up 4 bases and J gave up 7 bases, with 16 bases separating them. This CDR3 is built from 14 residues. The CDR3 coding sequence is TGTGCCAGCAGCTCTTCCGGGATCCAGGGTGGCTACACCTTC. It yields the protein CASSSSGIQGGYTF.

The chain uses TRBV11-2 and TRBJ2-4, with D possibly matching TRBD1 (5 bases). The germline V gene encodes CDR1 SGHAT and CDR2 FQNNGV. This CDR3 comprises 13 residues. Trimming cost V 0 bases and J 7 bases, with 7 bases left between them. The CDR3 reads CASSLEAGNIQYF. The DNA for the CDR3 is TGTGCCAGCAGCTTAGAGGCAGGGAACATTCAGTACTTC.

The V gene is TRBV7-2, the J gene TRBJ1-2; D possibly corresponds to TRBD1 (5 bases). The germline V gene has CDR1 SGHTA and CDR2 FQGNSA. The CDR3 runs 12 residues. V was trimmed by 1 base and J by 8 bases, leaving 8 bases between them. In DNA, the CDR3 is TGTGCCAGCAGCTTAGATAGGGGAGGCTACACCTTC. Residues: CASSLDRGGYTF.

The V gene is TRBV10-3, the J gene TRBJ1-5; D not resolved. This CDR3 region has 20 residues. Germline CDR1 ENHRY, CDR2 SYGVKD. V was cut by 0 bases and J by 4 bases, with 25 bases left in between. CDR3 loop: CAISESMSWRVGLWNQPQHF. The CDR3 DNA reads as TGTGCCATCAGTGAGTCGATGTCGTGGAGGGTCGGTTTGTGGAATCAGCCCCAGCATTTT.

The rearrangement joins TRBV2 to TRBJ2-5; D gene uncertain. Germline-derived CDR1 and CDR2 are SNHLY and FYNNEI. Trimming shortened V by 4 bases and J by 4 bases, and 10 bases separated the two germline ends. The CDR3 has 13 amino acids. CDR3 bases: TGTGCCAGCAGTGGCGGATTTGGAGAGACCCAGTACTTC. Its protein is CASSGGFGETQYF.

This clone occurred once. The rearrangement links TRBV6-1 to TRBJ2-1, with 7 bases lining up with TRBD1. Germline V gene sequence: CDR1 MNHNS, CDR2 SASEGT. V gave up 8 bases and J gave up 7 bases; unmatched junction bases: 14. The CDR3 is made up of 15 amino acids. CDR3 amino acids: CASPRVETGFNEQFF. The CDR3 nucleotides are TGTGCCAGCCCCCGAGTTGAGACAGGGTTTAATGAGCAGTTCTTC.

The chain is built from TRBV5-1 and TRBJ1-2; no reliable D call. Trimming removed 0 bases at V and 0 bases at J, with 12 bases between. Per germline, CDR1 SGHRS and CDR2 YFSETQ. The CDR3 consists of 16 residues. The chain's CDR3 is CASSLGVTHTNYGYTF. Written as DNA, the CDR3 is TGCGCCAGCAGCTTGGGGGTTACCCATACTAACTATGGCTACACCTTC.

The J gene is TRBJ2-2, the V gene TRBV7-8; D is undetermined. The CDR3 totals 12 residues. Germline CDR1 SGHVS, CDR2 FQNEAQ. The V gene lost 5 bases and the J gene lost 16 bases, with 17 bases spanning the gap. CDR3 residues: CASSLNGPKQFF. The CDR3 DNA is TGTGCCAGCAGCCTCAACGGGCCCAAACAGTTTTTT. Looking up the rest from reference TRBV7-8 and TRBJ2-2 gives the full variable domain: GAGVSQSPRYKVAKRGQDVALRCDPISGHVSLFWYQQALGQGPEFLTYFQNEAQLDKSGLPSDRFFAERPEGSVSTLKIQRTQQEDSAVYLCASSLNGPKQFFGEGSRLTVL.